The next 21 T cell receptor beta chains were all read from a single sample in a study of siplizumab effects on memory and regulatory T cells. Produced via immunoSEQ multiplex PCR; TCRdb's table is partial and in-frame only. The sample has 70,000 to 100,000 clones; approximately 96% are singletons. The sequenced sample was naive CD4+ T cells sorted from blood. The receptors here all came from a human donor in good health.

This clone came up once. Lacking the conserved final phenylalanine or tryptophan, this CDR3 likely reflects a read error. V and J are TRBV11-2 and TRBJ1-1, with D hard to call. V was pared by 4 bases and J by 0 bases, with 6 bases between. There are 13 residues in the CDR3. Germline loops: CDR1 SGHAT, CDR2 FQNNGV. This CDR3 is CASSWTLNTEAFL. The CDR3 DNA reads TGTGCCAGCAGCTGGACCTTGAACACTGAAGCTTTCCTT.

The CDR3 coding sequence is TGTGCCAGTAGTACCGGGACAGCTTTTTACTATGGCTACACCTTC. Protein product: CASSTGTAFYYGYTF. The chain is built from TRBV19 and TRBJ1-2, with TRBD1 identical over 7 bases. The CDR3 is made up of 15 amino acids. In germline, CDR1 is LNHDA, CDR2 SQIVND (reference sequence). The V and J ends lost 4 bases and 3 bases, in that order; junction bases with no gene match: 8. The full variable domain, its missing parts supplied by reference TRBV19 and TRBJ1-2, is DGGITQSPKYLFRKEGQNVTLSCEQNLNHDAMYWYRQDPGQGLRLIYYSQIVNDFQKGDIAEGYSVSREKKESFPLTVTSAQKNPTAFYLCASSTGTAFYYGYTFGSGTRLTVV.

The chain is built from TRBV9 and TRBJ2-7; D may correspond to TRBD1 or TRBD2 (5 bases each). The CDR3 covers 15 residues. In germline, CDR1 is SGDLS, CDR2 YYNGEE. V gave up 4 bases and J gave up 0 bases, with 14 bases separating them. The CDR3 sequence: CASSPEAGSSYEQYF. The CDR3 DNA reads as TGTGCCAGCAGCCCCGAGGCAGGGAGCTCCTACGAGCAGTACTTC.

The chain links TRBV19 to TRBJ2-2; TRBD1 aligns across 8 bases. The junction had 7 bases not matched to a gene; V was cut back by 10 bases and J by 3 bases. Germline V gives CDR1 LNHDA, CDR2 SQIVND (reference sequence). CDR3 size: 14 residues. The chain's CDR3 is CATEDRAHTGELFF. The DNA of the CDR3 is TGTGCCACCGAGGACAGGGCGCACACCGGGGAGCTGTTTTTT.

CDR3 sequence reads: CASSYRQIGNTIYF. CDR3 coding DNA: TGTGCCAGCAGTTACCGACAGATCGGAAACACCATATATTTT. V gene TRBV6-5 combines with J gene TRBJ1-3; D is perhaps TRBD1 (5 bases). V dropped 2 bases and J dropped 4 bases, with 9 bases sitting between them. This CDR3 has 14 residues. Germline values: CDR1 MNHEY, CDR2 SVGAGI.

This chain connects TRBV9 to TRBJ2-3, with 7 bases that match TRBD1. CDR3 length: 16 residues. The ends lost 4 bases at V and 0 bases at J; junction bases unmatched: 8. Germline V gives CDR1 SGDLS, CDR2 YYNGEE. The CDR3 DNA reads TGTGCCAGCAGCAAACGACAGGGCCCTAGCACAGATACGCAGTATTTT. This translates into CASSKRQGPSTDTQYF.

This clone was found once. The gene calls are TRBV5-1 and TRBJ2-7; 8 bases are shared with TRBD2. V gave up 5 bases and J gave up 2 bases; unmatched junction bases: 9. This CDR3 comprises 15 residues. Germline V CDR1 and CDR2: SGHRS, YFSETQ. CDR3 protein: CASSPGGGGTYEQYF. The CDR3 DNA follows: TGCGCCAGCAGTCCCGGGGGGGGCGGGACCTACGAGCAGTACTTC.

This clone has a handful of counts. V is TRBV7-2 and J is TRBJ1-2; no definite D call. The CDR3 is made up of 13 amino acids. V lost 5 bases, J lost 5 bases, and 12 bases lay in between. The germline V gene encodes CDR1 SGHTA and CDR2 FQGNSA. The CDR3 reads CASSPETDYGYTF. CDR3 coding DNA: TGTGCCAGCAGCCCAGAGACGGATTATGGCTACACCTTC.

This CDR3 is CASSQGGRWGLPNTGELFF. The CDR3 coding sequence is TGCGCCAGCAGCCAAGGAGGGAGATGGGGGCTACCAAACACCGGGGAGCTGTTTTTT. This chain links TRBV4-3 with TRBJ2-2; D might be TRBD1 (6 bases). V was pared by 1 base and J by 2 bases, with 20 bases between. The CDR3 loop spans 19 amino acids. Germline CDR1 reads LGHNA; CDR2 reads YSLEER.

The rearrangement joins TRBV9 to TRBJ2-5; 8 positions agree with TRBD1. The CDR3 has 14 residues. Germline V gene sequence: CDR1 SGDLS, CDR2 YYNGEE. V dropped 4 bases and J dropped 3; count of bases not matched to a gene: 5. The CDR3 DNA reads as TGTGCCAGCAGCTACGGACAGGGTAAAGAGACCCAGTACTTC. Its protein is CASSYGQGKETQYF.

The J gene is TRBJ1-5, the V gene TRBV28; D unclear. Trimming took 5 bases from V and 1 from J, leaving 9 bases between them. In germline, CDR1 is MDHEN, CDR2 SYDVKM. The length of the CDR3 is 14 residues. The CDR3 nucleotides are TGTGCCAGCAGTCCCCTACAAAGCAATCAGCCCCAGCATTTT. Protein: CASSPLQSNQPQHF. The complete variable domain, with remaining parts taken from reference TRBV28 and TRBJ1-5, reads DVKVTQSSRYLVKRTGEKVFLECVQDMDHENMFWYRQDPGLGLRLIYFSYDVKMKEKGDIPEGYSVSREKKERFSLILESASTNQTSMYLCASSPLQSNQPQHFGDGTRLSIL.

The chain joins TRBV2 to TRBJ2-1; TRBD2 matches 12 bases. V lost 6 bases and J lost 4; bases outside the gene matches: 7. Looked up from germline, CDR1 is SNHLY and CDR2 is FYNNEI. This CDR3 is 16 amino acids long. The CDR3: CASRRASGGGYNEQFF. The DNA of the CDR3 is TGTGCCAGCAGGAGGGCTAGCGGGGGGGGTTACAATGAGCAGTTCTTC.

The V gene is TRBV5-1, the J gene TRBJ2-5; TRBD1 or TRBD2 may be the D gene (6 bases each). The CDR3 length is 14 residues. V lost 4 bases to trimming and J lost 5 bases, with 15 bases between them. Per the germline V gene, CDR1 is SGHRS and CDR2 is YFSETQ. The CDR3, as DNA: TGCGCCAGCAGCCCCACCGAGGGGGGCGAGACCCAGTACTTC. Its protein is CASSPTEGGETQYF. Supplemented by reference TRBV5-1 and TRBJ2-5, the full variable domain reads KAGVTQTPRYLIKTRGQQVTLSCSPISGHRSVSWYQQTPGQGLQFLFEYFSETQRNKGNFPGRFSGRQFSNSRSEMNVSTLELGDSALYLCASSPTEGGETQYFGPGTRLLVL.

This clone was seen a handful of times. The CDR3 DNA reads as TGCGCCAGCAGCTTGGGGGGGAGCACTGAAGCTTTCTTT. This sequence encodes CASSLGGSTEAFF. The V and J genes are TRBV5-1 and TRBJ1-1, with D possibly matching TRBD1 (5 bases). Trimming cost V 0 bases and J 4 bases, with 7 bases left between them. The CDR3 loop spans 13 amino acids. The germline V gene encodes CDR1 SGHRS and CDR2 YFSETQ.

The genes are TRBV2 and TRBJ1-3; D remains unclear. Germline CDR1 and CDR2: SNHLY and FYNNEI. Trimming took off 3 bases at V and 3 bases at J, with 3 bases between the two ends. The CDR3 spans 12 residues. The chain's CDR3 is CASSDDGNTIYF. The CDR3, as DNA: TGTGCCAGCAGTGATGATGGAAACACCATATATTTT.

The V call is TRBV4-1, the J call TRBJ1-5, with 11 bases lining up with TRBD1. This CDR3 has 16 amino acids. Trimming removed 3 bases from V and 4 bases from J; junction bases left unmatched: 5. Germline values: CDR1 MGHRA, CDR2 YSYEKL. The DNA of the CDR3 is TGCGCCAGCAGCCAGGGGGGGGACAGGGGGAATCAGCCCCAGCATTTT. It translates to CASSQGGDRGNQPQHF.

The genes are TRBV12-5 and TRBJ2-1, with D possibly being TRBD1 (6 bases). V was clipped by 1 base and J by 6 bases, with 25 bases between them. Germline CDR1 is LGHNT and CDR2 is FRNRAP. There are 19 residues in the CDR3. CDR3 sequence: CASGLARWQGQFSSNEQFF. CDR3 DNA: TGTGCTAGTGGTTTGGCACGCTGGCAGGGACAATTTAGTAGCAATGAGCAGTTCTTC.

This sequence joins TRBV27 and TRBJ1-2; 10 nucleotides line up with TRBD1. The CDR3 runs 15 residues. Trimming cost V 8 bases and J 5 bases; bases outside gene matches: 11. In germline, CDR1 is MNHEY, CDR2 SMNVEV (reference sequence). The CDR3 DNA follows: TGTGCCAGCTCCTCCGGGACAGGGGCCCTTTATGGCTACACCTTC. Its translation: CASSSGTGALYGYTF.

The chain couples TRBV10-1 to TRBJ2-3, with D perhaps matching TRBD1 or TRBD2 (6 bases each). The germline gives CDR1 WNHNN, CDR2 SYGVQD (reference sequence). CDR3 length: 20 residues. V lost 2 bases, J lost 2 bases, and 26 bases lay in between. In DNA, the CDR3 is TGCGCCAGCAGTGAGAAGGGTCGGGGGCGCAAGGGAATTTACACAGATACGCAGTATTTT. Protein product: CASSEKGRGRKGIYTDTQYF.

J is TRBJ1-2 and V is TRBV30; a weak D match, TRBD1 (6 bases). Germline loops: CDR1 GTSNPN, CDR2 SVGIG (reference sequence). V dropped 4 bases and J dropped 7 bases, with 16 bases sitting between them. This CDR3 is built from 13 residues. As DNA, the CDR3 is TGTGCCTGGACCTTTGGTGGGGGCCCTGGCTACACCTTC. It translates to CAWTFGGGPGYTF.

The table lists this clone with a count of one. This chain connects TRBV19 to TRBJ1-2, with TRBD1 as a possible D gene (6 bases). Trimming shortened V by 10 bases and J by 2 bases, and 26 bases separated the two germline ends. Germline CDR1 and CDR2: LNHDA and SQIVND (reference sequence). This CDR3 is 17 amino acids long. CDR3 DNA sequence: TGTGCCACCACGGCAAGGGGACACGGCTCCAAAAACTATGGCTACACCTTC. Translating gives CATTARGHGSKNYGYTF.